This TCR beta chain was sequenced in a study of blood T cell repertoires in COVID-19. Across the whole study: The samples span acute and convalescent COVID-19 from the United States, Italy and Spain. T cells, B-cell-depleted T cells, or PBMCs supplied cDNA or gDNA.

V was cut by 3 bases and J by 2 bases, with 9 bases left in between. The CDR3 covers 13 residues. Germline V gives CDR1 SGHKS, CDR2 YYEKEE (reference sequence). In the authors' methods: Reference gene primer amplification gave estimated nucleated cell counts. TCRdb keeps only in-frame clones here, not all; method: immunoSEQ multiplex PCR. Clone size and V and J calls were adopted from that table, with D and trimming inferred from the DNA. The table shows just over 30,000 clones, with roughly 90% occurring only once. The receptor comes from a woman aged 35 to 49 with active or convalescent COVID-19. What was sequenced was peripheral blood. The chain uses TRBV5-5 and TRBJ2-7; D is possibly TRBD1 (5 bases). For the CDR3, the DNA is TGTGCCAGCAGCTCGCAGGGTACCTACGAGCAGTACTTC. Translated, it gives CASSSQGTYEQYF.